Listed below are T cell receptor beta chains from one sample, sequenced in a study of graft-versus-host responses after intestinal transplantation. The repertoire was sequenced with immunoSEQ multiplex PCR; TCRdb's copy has only in-frame clones and lacks some. This sample has about 100,000 clones, with more than 80% found just once. Sequenced here: PBMCs, sampled just under 460 days after intestinal transplant. These receptor sequences come from a human patient who received an intestinal transplant, so some T cells may come from the graft donor. Each CDR3 is given with its conserved first and last residue. Each record gives: J gene, D gene, clone size, V gene, CDR3 DNA, CDR3 protein. D genes are given only for firm matches. Clone sizes are given selectively: once, few, many, or a class where the clone is expanded.

TRBJ2-3	NA	NA	TRBV7-2	TGTGCCAGCAGCTTTAGCACAGATACGCAGTATTTT	CASSFSTDTQYF
TRBJ1-3	NA	once	TRBV19	TGTGCCAGTAGTATATCGACAAGGGGGTCTTGGGGAAACACCATATATTTT	CASSISTRGSWGNTIYF
TRBJ2-5	NA	NA	TRBV29-1	TGCAGCGTTGTTCGGGCACTAAACCAAGAGACCCAGTACTTC	CSVVRALNQETQYF
TRBJ2-3	NA	NA	TRBV6-1	TGTGCCAGCACCCGGACTTCCAGCACAGATACGCAGTATTTT	CASTRTSSTDTQYF
TRBJ1-1	NA	NA	TRBV7-6	TGTGCCAGCAGCTTAGGGCCCTCCTTGGGGACTGAAGCTTTCTTT	CASSLGPSLGTEAFF
TRBJ2-3	TRBD2	NA	TRBV10-3	TGTGCCATCAGTGAGGGAGGGGAGGGCCCCACAGATACGCAGTATTTT	CAISEGGEGPTDTQYF
TRBJ1-1	NA	NA	TRBV6-1	TGTGCCGGAAAGGGACAAAACACTGAAGCTTTCTTT	CAGKGQNTEAFF
TRBJ2-7	NA	NA	TRBV9	TGTGCCAGCAGCGTAGCTGGTCAGGCCTCCTACGAGCAGTACTTC	CASSVAGQASYEQYF
TRBJ1-1	NA	NA	TRBV5-3	TGTGCCAGAAGCTGGACGGGACGAAACACTGAAGCTTTCTTT	CARSWTGRNTEAFF
TRBJ2-7	NA	once	TRBV7-8	TGTGCCAGCACTCCGGGGGTCTCCTACGAGCAGTACTTC	CASTPGVSYEQYF
TRBJ2-7	NA	NA	TRBV5-4	TGTGCCAGCAGCTTTGGACGGGCCCCGTACGAGCAGTACTTC	CASSFGRAPYEQYF
TRBJ1-2	TRBD1	NA	TRBV29-1	TGCAGCGGGGGGACAGACCCTAACTATGGCTACACCTTC	CSGGTDPNYGYTF
TRBJ1-6	TRBD1	NA	TRBV5-1	TGCGCCAGCAGATACCACACAGGGGAGGGGAATTCACCCCTCCACTTT	CASRYHTGEGNSPLHF
TRBJ2-1	TRBD2	NA	TRBV7-9	TGTGCCAGCAGATATGGGACTAGCGGGGTTAATGAGCAGTTCTTC	CASRYGTSGVNEQFF
TRBJ2-7	NA	once	TRBV5-1	TGCGCCAGCAGCGCCCGGGGCCCCACCTACGAGCAGTACTTC	CASSARGPTYEQYF
TRBJ2-7	NA	NA	TRBV6-1	TGTGCCAGCAGTGCAGGGCTGGGACGGGCCTACGAGCAGTACTTC	CASSAGLGRAYEQYF
TRBJ2-3	NA	NA	TRBV15	TGTGCCACCAGCACGACAGGCCGTTACACAGATACGCAGTATTTT	CATSTTGRYTDTQYF
TRBJ1-2	NA	NA	TRBV18	TGTGCCAGCTCACCAGGTCTATCGGGGGGCTACACCTTC	CASSPGLSGGYTF
TRBJ2-1	NA	NA	TRBV9	TGTGCCAGCAGCGCGGGAGGGGACAGTATTTACAATGAGCAGTTCTTC	CASSAGGDSIYNEQFF
TRBJ2-7	NA	NA	TRBV5-1	TGCGCCAGCAGCTCGAGCGGTTCCTACGAGCAGTACTTC	CASSSSGSYEQYF
TRBJ2-2	TRBD2	NA	TRBV7-2	TGTGCCAGCAGCCGAAGCGGGGGAGCGAACACCGGGGAGCTGTTTTTT	CASSRSGGANTGELFF
TRBJ1-6	NA	NA	TRBV19	TGTGCCAGTAGTCCCCAGGGGTTCGGGTCACCCCTCCACTTT	CASSPQGFGSPLHF
TRBJ1-5	TRBD1	NA	TRBV10-2	TGCGCCAGCAGTGAGATAGCAGGGGGCCGTCAGCCCCAGCATTTT	CASSEIAGGRQPQHF
TRBJ1-1	NA	NA	TRBV5-4	TGTGCCAGCAGCTTCCAGGGGAACACTGAAGCTTTCTTT	CASSFQGNTEAFF
TRBJ2-3	TRBD2	NA	TRBV10-3	TGTGCCATCAGTGAGTCGGAGCTAGCGGGGGAGAGCACAGATACGCAGTATTTT	CAISESELAGESTDTQYF
TRBJ1-5	TRBD1	NA	TRBV2	TGTGCCAGCAGTGAGCAGACAGGGGGGGGTCAGCCCCAGCATTTT	CASSEQTGGGQPQHF
TRBJ1-3	NA	NA	TRBV9	TGTGCCAGCAGCGTAGGGGTTGGAAACACCATATATTTT	CASSVGVGNTIYF
TRBJ2-3	TRBD2	NA	TRBV7-3	TGTGCCAGCAGCCCGACTAGCGGGGGAGTAACAGATACGCAGTATTTT	CASSPTSGGVTDTQYF
TRBJ1-1	NA	NA	TRBV9	TGTGCCAGCAGCGTAGGGACACTCTGGACTGAAGCTTTCTTT	CASSVGTLWTEAFF
TRBJ2-1	TRBD2	NA	TRBV29-1	TGCAGCGTTGAAGGGGCGCGGGGGGCCAATGAGCAGTTCTTC	CSVEGARGANEQFF
TRBJ2-7	NA	NA	TRBV13	TGTGCCAGCAGCCAGGGCACCGAGCAGTACTTC	CASSQGTEQYF
TRBJ2-5	NA	NA	TRBV5-6	TGTGCCAGCAGCTTCGGGCAGGGTTTAATTCGGGAGACCCAGTACTTC	CASSFGQGLIRETQYF
TRBJ2-2	NA	NA	TRBV29-1	TGCAGCGTTGGCCCCGTGCGGGACAGCAGTCACCCTACCGGGGAGCTGTTTTTT	CSVGPVRDSSHPTGELFF
TRBJ1-1	NA	NA	TRBV28	TGTGCCAGCTCGGGGGTCAGGGCTTTCTTT	CASSGVRAFF
TRBJ2-6	NA	NA	TRBV21-1	TGTGCCAGCAGCGGAGGTGGGGCACCTGGGGCCAACGTCCTGACTTTC	CASSGGGAPGANVLTF
TRBJ2-3	TRBD2	few	TRBV6-1	TGTGCCAGCAGTGAAAGACTAGCCGCCGCAGATACGCAGTATTTT	CASSERLAAADTQYF
TRBJ1-4	NA	once	TRBV7-2	TGTGCCAGCAGCCCGAGGGAGGGTAATGAAAAACTGTTTTTT	CASSPREGNEKLFF
TRBJ2-7	NA	NA	TRBV7-2	TGTGCCAGCAGCTTAGGAGGAGGGAGCTCCTACGAGCAGTACTTC	CASSLGGGSSYEQYF
TRBJ2-7	NA	few	TRBV5-1	TGCGCCAGCAGCTTGAGCACACGTCTGGACCCTCCTTACGAGCAGTACTTC	CASSLSTRLDPPYEQYF
TRBJ2-7	TRBD1	NA	TRBV5-1	TGCGCCAGCAGCTCAAAACCGGGACAGGGCTTTCGCGAGCAGTACTTC	CASSSKPGQGFREQYF
TRBJ1-2	NA	NA	TRBV10-2	TGCGCCAGCAGTGAGGGTGGCAGGTACTATGGCTACACCTTC	CASSEGGRYYGYTF
TRBJ2-7	NA	NA	TRBV5-5	TGTGCCAGCAGCTTGGGTCCCCCAGCCCACTACGAGCAGTACTTC	CASSLGPPAHYEQYF
TRBJ2-7	NA	NA	TRBV5-4	TGTGCCAGCAGCCCTACAGGACGCGAGCAGTACTTC	CASSPTGREQYF
TRBJ1-5	NA	few	TRBV6-1	TGTGCCAGCAGTGAGACCCGTTGGGCTCGGACCCAGCATTTT	CASSETRWARTQHF
TRBJ1-5	NA	NA	TRBV18	TGTGCCAGCTCACCTTTTCAGGGCAATCAGCCCCAGCATTTT	CASSPFQGNQPQHF
TRBJ1-2	TRBD1	NA	TRBV6-1	TGTGCCAGCAGTGAAGCAGGGGGCGCTGGCTACACCTTC	CASSEAGGAGYTF
TRBJ2-1	NA	NA	TRBV7-2	TGTGCCAGCAGCTGGAGGGGTTACAATGAGCAGTTCTTC	CASSWRGYNEQFF
TRBJ2-1	NA	NA	TRBV4-1	TGCGCCAGCAGCCAAGGACGGCAGGGGTGGGATGAGCAGTTCTTC	CASSQGRQGWDEQFF
TRBJ2-5	NA	NA	TRBV18	TGTGCCAGCTCACCACCGGGTGGCGGGGAAGAGACCCAGTACTTC	CASSPPGGGEETQYF
TRBJ2-7	NA	NA	TRBV19	TGTGCCAGTAGTATGGGTGGGGGACTGGGGACCTACGAGCAGTACTTC	CASSMGGGLGTYEQYF
TRBJ1-1	NA	NA	TRBV5-1	TGCGCCAGCAGCGCAGGCAGGGGTTATGTGAACACTGAAGCTTTCTTT	CASSAGRGYVNTEAFF
TRBJ2-1	TRBD1	NA	TRBV6-1	TGTGCCAGCAGCGGGACAGGGGACAATGAGCAGTTCTTC	CASSGTGDNEQFF
TRBJ1-2	NA	NA	TRBV23-1	TGCGCCCAGCAGGCGCAGGGCCCGTGGGGCTACACCTTC	CAQQAQGPWGYTF
TRBJ2-5	NA	NA	TRBV7-9	TGTGCCAGCAGCTTTGGGCCAGAGGGTTGGGAGACCCAGTACTTC	CASSFGPEGWETQYF
TRBJ2-7	TRBD1	NA	TRBV29-1	TGCAGCGTTGAAGCAGGGGGCTACGAGCAGTACTTC	CSVEAGGYEQYF
TRBJ1-2	NA	NA	TRBV2	TGTGCCATCCAGACACCTCACTATGGCTACACCTTC	CAIQTPHYGYTF
TRBJ1-5	NA	few	TRBV27	TGTGCCAGCAGTTTAGCAGCAATCAATCAGCCCCAGCATTTT	CASSLAAINQPQHF
TRBJ2-1	NA	NA	TRBV27	TGTGCCAGCAGTTTTGCAGCGGACAATGAGCAGTTCTTC	CASSFAADNEQFF
TRBJ1-2	NA	few	TRBV6-5	TGTGCCAGCAGTTACTTTGCAGGGTCGGGCTATGGCTACACCTTC	CASSYFAGSGYGYTF
TRBJ2-7	TRBD2	NA	TRBV6-5	TGTGCCAGCAGTTACGGGGGGGTCTCCTACGAGCAGTACTTC	CASSYGGVSYEQYF